These 28 T cell receptor beta chains were all obtained from the same sample, sequenced in a study of blood T cells in healthy people across ages. Using a J-beta primer mix together with a sample-barcoded 5' primer, a second PCR was run for roughly 6 to 11 cycles. TCRdb re-called the 5' RACE reads with MiXCR, one entry per CDR3 protein. The sample consists of 750,000 to 950,000 distinct CDR3 sequences, roughly 26% of them appearing once. Separately, the same data were catalogued under a study of T cells of mothers and their children.

What was sequenced was blood. These receptor sequences come from a boy aged 5-17 years in good health.

This clonotype has a handful of counts. J is TRBJ2-5 and V is TRBV5-1; D is possibly TRBD1 or TRBD2 (5 bases each). With 0 bases removed from V and 2 bases from J, the gap between germline ends came to 14 bases. Germline V gene lookup returns CDR1 SGHRS and CDR2 YFSETQ. This CDR3 region has 16 residues. This CDR3 reads CASSLGDSWGQETQYF. CDR3 DNA: TGCGCCAGCAGCTTGGGCGACTCTTGGGGGCAAGAGACCCAGTACTTC.

The chain couples TRBV18 to TRBJ2-2; D may correspond to TRBD1 or TRBD2 (5 bases each). The CDR3 totals 15 residues. V gave up 4 bases and J gave up 4 bases, with 13 bases separating them. The germline gives CDR1 KGHSH, CDR2 LQKENI. The CDR3 DNA reads as TGTGCCAGCTCACTCCACTGGGGACGCACCGGGGAGCTGTTTTTT. The encoded protein is CASSLHWGRTGELFF. Full variable domain (missing parts from reference TRBV18 and TRBJ2-2): NAGVMQNPRHLVRRRGQEARLRCSPMKGHSHVYWYRQLPEEGLKFMVYLQKENIIDESGMPKERFSAEFPKEGPSILRIQQVVRGDSAAYFCASSLHWGRTGELFFGEGSRLTVL.

The rearrangement joins TRBV20-1 to TRBJ1-4; possibly TRBD1 for D (5 bases). The CDR3 covers 13 residues. The V gene lost 3 bases and the J gene lost 4 bases, with 9 bases spanning the gap. CDR1 is DFQATT, CDR2 SNEGSKA, per germline (reference sequence). CDR3 in DNA: TGCAGTGCTAGGGGGGACGGTAATGAAAAACTGTTTTTT. It specifies CSARGDGNEKLFF.

This clonotype was counted only a few times. This chain uses TRBV11-2 with TRBJ2-7; D is possibly TRBD1 (5 bases). The V and J ends lost 0 bases and 6 bases respectively, with 9 bases between them. Germline lookup yields CDR1 SGHAT and CDR2 FQNNGV. The CDR3 extends over 13 amino acids. The CDR3: CASSLEQGTEQYF. As DNA, the CDR3 is TGTGCCAGCAGCTTAGAGCAGGGAACCGAGCAGTACTTC.

The sample holds a few counts of this clonotype. The CDR3 sequence: CAWSVEGRYGYTF. The CDR3 nucleotides are TGTGCCTGGAGTGTTGAGGGGAGATATGGCTACACCTTC. This chain connects TRBV30 to TRBJ1-2; TRBD1 might be the D (5 bases). The CDR3 consists of 13 residues. Germline-derived CDR1 and CDR2 are GTSNPN and SVGIG (reference sequence). V dropped 0 bases and J dropped 5 bases, with 10 bases sitting between them. Using reference TRBV30 and TRBJ1-2 for the parts outside the CDR3, the full variable domain is SQTIHQWPATLVQPVGSPLSLECTVEGTSNPNLYWYRQAAGRGLQLLFYSVGIGQISSEVPQNLSASRPQDRQFILSSKKLLLSDSGFYLCAWSVEGRYGYTFGSGTRLTVV.

This chain uses TRBV7-7 with TRBJ2-5; D perhaps matches TRBD1 (6 bases). The CDR3 has 15 residues. Trimming shortened V by 5 bases and J by 5 bases, and 18 bases separated the two germline ends. CDR1 and CDR2 (germline): SSHAT, FNYEAQ (reference sequence). The CDR3 protein is CASSPTYRGMETQYF. The CDR3, as DNA: TGTGCCAGCAGCCCCACTTATAGGGGGATGGAGACCCAGTACTTC.

The rearrangement links TRBV3-1 to TRBJ2-1; D is ambiguous. Trimming removed 2 bases at V and 9 bases at J, with 14 bases between. CDR3 length equals 14 residues. Germline loops: CDR1 LGHDT, CDR2 YNNKEL (reference sequence). The CDR3 loop reads CASSQRAAHSEQFF. DNA for the CDR3: TGTGCCAGCAGCCAAAGGGCAGCTCATAGTGAGCAGTTCTTC.

The chain has TRBV29-1 and TRBJ2-2; D may be TRBD1 or TRBD2 (5 bases each). Deletions cut 6 bases from V and 1 base from J, with 12 bases between. CDR1 and CDR2 (germline): SQVTM, ANQGSEA. This CDR3 has 14 amino acids. The CDR3 here is CSVTGDRNTGELFF. DNA of the CDR3: TGCAGCGTGACCGGGGACCGGAACACCGGGGAGCTGTTTTTT.

The chain employs TRBV10-3 and TRBJ2-3; 10 bases map to TRBD2. The CDR3 length is 15 residues. Trimming removed 2 bases from V and 8 bases from J; junction bases left unmatched: 7. The V gene's germline CDR1 is ENHRY and CDR2 SYGVKD. The CDR3 nucleotides read TGTGCCATCAGTGAGGGAGCGGGGGGGCGCGGTACGCAGTATTTT. This encodes CAISEGAGGRGTQYF.

This sequence joins TRBV28 and TRBJ2-5, with 7 nucleotides matching TRBD1. TRBJ2-7 matches the DNA end more closely, so the J call is doubtful. Germline V CDR1 and CDR2: MDHEN, SYDVKM. The CDR3 consists of 14 residues. CDR3 protein: CASSSQGSTYEQYF. The CDR3 DNA reads as TGTGCCAGCAGTTCACAGGGGTCTACCTACGAGCAGTACTTC.

The rearrangement links TRBV7-9 to TRBJ2-3, with 9 positions matching TRBD2. With 0 bases clipped from V and 5 bases from J, the junction kept 12 bases outside the gene matches. This CDR3 has 18 amino acids. The germline V gene encodes CDR1 SEHNR and CDR2 FQNEAQ (reference sequence). The CDR3 bases are TGTGCCAGCAGCTTAGCTAGCGGGGGAACTCTCGCTGAAGATACGCAGTATTTT. It is translated as CASSLASGGTLAEDTQYF.

The chain uses TRBV7-2 and TRBJ2-7; 12 bases are shared with TRBD1. Germline assignment: CDR1 SGHTA and CDR2 FQGNSA. Trimming removed 1 base from V and 6 bases from J; junction bases left unmatched: 4. The CDR3 totals 15 residues. CDR3 region: CASSLEGQGAVEQYF. CDR3 nucleotides: TGTGCCAGCAGCTTAGAGGGACAGGGGGCCGTCGAGCAGTACTTC. Filled out from reference TRBV7-2 and TRBJ2-7, the complete variable domain reads GAGVSQSPSNKVTEKGKDVELRCDPISGHTALYWYRQSLGQGLEFLIYFQGNSAPDKSGLPSDRFSAERTGGSVSTLTIQRTQQEDSAVYLCASSLEGQGAVEQYFGPGTRLTVT.

The chain recombines TRBV7-6 with TRBJ2-3, with 8 bases identical to TRBD2. The germline V gene has CDR1 SGHVS and CDR2 FNYEAQ. This CDR3 region has 16 residues. V lost 4 bases, J lost 0 bases, and 6 bases stayed unmatched. The CDR3 DNA is TGTGCCAGCAGCTCCCCGACTAGCGAGAGCACAGATACGCAGTATTTT. Protein product: CASSSPTSESTDTQYF.

This clonotype was detected a few times. This chain links TRBV2 with TRBJ2-7; D gene ambiguous. CDR1 is SNHLY, CDR2 FYNNEI, per germline. Trimming shortened V by 2 bases and J by 6 bases, and 11 bases separated the two germline ends. The length of the CDR3 is 13 residues. CDR3 bases: TGTGCCAGCAGTGAAATGCCTACTCTCGAGCAGTACTTC. The encoded protein is CASSEMPTLEQYF.

V usage is TRBV20-1 and J usage is TRBJ1-2, with 11 positions matching TRBD1. The ends lost 6 bases at V and 4 bases at J; junction bases unmatched: 4. CDR3 length: 13 amino acids. The germline V gene encodes CDR1 DFQATT and CDR2 SNEGSKA (reference sequence). In DNA form, the CDR3 reads TGCAGTGCCAGGACAGGGGGCACCTATGGCTACACCTTC. As protein: CSARTGGTYGYTF.

The chain recombines TRBV20-1 with TRBJ1-2, with no clear D. Germline V lookup: CDR1 DFQATT, CDR2 SNEGSKA (reference sequence). This CDR3 has 16 amino acids. Trimming removed 0 bases from V and 0 bases from J, with 14 bases in between. CDR3 protein: CSARDAGLKANYGYTF. In nucleotides, the CDR3 is TGCAGTGCTAGAGACGCCGGGCTAAAGGCTAACTATGGCTACACCTTC.

The chain is built from TRBV5-1 and TRBJ2-5; 9 bases agree with TRBD1. CDR3 length: 15 residues. CDR1 is SGHRS and CDR2 is YFSETQ in the germline V gene. V shed 3 bases and J 5 bases; nucleotides not matched to a gene: 8. The CDR3 protein is CASSSGQGNLETQYF. The CDR3 region has the DNA TGCGCCAGCAGCTCTGGACAGGGGAATTTGGAGACCCAGTACTTC.

The chain couples TRBV6-5 to TRBJ1-2; D call uncertain. Germline V gives CDR1 MNHEY, CDR2 SVGAGI. With 6 bases removed from V and 5 bases from J, the gap between germline ends came to 16 bases. CDR3 length: 14 residues. The CDR3 protein is CASRATGQNYGYTF. DNA for the CDR3: TGTGCCAGCAGGGCAACTGGGCAGAATTATGGCTACACCTTC.

This clonotype turned up a few times. This chain uses TRBV20-1 with TRBJ2-4; weak D call: TRBD1 (6 bases). CDR1 and CDR2 (germline): DFQATT, SNEGSKA (reference sequence). The CDR3 is 14 residues long. V was cut by 3 bases and J by 6 bases, with 15 bases left in between. The CDR3 reads CSASLQGPTNIQYF. CDR3 coding DNA: TGCAGTGCTAGCCTACAGGGCCCAACAAACATTCAGTACTTC.

This clonotype occurred a few times. The rearrangement joins TRBV6-5 to TRBJ2-6, with D uncertain. Germline assignment: CDR1 MNHEY and CDR2 SVGAGI. This CDR3 spans 16 amino acids. V lost 0 bases, J lost 2 bases, and 8 bases lay in between. In DNA, the CDR3 is TGTGCCAGCAGTTACTCGGGTTTTACTGGGGCCAACGTCCTGACTTTC. Translation: CASSYSGFTGANVLTF.

This clonotype turned up a few times. In DNA form, the CDR3 reads TGTGCCAGCGCTTATCCGGGGGGGCAGCCCCAGCATTTT. This gives the protein CASAYPGGQPQHF. The rearrangement links TRBV7-2 to TRBJ1-5; possible D gene TRBD1, 5 bases. Trimming removed 8 bases from V and 7 bases from J, with 15 bases in between. CDR1 SGHTA and CDR2 FQGNSA come from the germline V gene. The CDR3 spans 13 residues.

This clonotype showed up just a few times. The CDR3 DNA follows: TGTGCCAGCAACCGGGGCCGGGATAATTCACCCCTCCACTTT. It specifies CASNRGRDNSPLHF. The rearrangement joins TRBV6-5 to TRBJ1-6, with TRBD1 as a possible D gene (5 bases). V lost 7 bases to trimming and J lost 5 bases, with 12 bases between them. CDR1 is MNHEY and CDR2 is SVGAGI in the germline V gene. The CDR3 sequence is 14 residues long.

This clonotype was seen only a few times. V is TRBV11-2 and J is TRBJ2-6, with 7 bases lining up with TRBD1. This CDR3 region has 14 residues. Germline CDR1 and CDR2: SGHAT and FQNNGV. The V and J ends lost 7 bases and 7 bases, in that order; junction bases with no gene match: 7. The DNA of the CDR3 is TGTGCCAGCACCCGGGACAGCGGAGCCAACGTCCTGACTTTC. Amino acids: CASTRDSGANVLTF. The full variable domain, with the rest looked up from reference TRBV11-2 and TRBJ2-6, is EAGVAQSPRYKIIEKRQSVAFWCNPISGHATLYWYQQILGQGPKLLIQFQNNGVVDDSQLPKDRFSAERLKGVDSTLKIQPAKLEDSAVYLCASTRDSGANVLTFGAGSRLTVL.

This clonotype was found a few times. The CDR3, as DNA: TGTGCCAGCAGTTTACGGAACCAAGTCTACGAGCAGTACTTC. This sequence encodes CASSLRNQVYEQYF. V gene TRBV12-3 or TRBV12-4 combines with J gene TRBJ2-7; no clear D gene. This CDR3 contains 14 residues. Deletions cut 2 bases from V and 3 bases from J, with 11 bases between.

This clonotype showed up just a few times. The chain has TRBV12-3 or TRBV12-4 and TRBJ2-7; D may be TRBD1 (5 bases). This CDR3 is built from 16 residues. The V and J ends lost 1 base and 0 bases respectively, with 13 bases between them. For the CDR3, the DNA is TGTGCCAGCAGTTTAGGACGCAGGACACCCTCCTACGAGCAGTACTTC. Translation: CASSLGRRTPSYEQYF.

The rearrangement uses TRBV3-1 and TRBJ1-5; D perhaps matches TRBD1 (5 bases). The CDR3 is 14 residues long. Germline V lookup: CDR1 LGHDT, CDR2 YNNKEL (reference sequence). V was pared by 0 bases and J by 6 bases, with 9 bases between. Here the CDR3 DNA reads TGTGCCAGCAGCCAAGAAGCGGGGGTTCAGCCCCAGCATTTT. Translating gives CASSQEAGVQPQHF.

The chain has TRBV5-5 and TRBJ2-5, with D possibly being TRBD2 (5 bases). There are 16 residues in the CDR3. Trimming pared 2 bases from V and 1 base from J, leaving 15 bases between. Germline V gene data show CDR1 as SGHKS and CDR2 as YYEKEE (reference sequence). As DNA, the CDR3 is TGTGCCAGCAGCTTCCGGCGGGTGGTCACCCAAGAGACCCAGTACTTC. Translating it yields CASSFRRVVTQETQYF.

This clonotype was seen a few times. The J gene is TRBJ2-5, the V gene TRBV20-1, with 10 bases fitting TRBD1. The trim removed 5 bases at V and 3 bases at J, leaving 6 bases unmatched. The CDR3 has 14 amino acids. Germline CDR1 and CDR2: DFQATT and SNEGSKA (reference sequence). In nucleotides, the CDR3 is TGCAGTGCTGGGACAGGGGAGGGAAAAGAGACCCAGTACTTC. Protein sequence: CSAGTGEGKETQYF.